One and the same sample provided the 29 T cell receptor beta chains below, sequenced in a study of blood T cell repertoires in COVID-19. Profiling relied on immunoSEQ multiplex PCR, and the TCRdb table lists in-frame clones only, not all of them. The sample shows around 300,000 clones, approximately 90% of them seen only once. Material for sequencing was peripheral blood. These receptors originate from a woman in her thirties with COVID-19, enrolled during active disease.

The CDR3 DNA follows: TGTGCCAGCAGCTTAGCGCTGGGACAGGGGAACACTGAAGCTTTCTTT. Protein: CASSLALGQGNTEAFF. The genes are TRBV7-2 and TRBJ1-1, with 9 nucleotides matching TRBD1. After removal of 0 bases from V and 1 base from J, the junction contained 3 bases not matched to a gene. This CDR3 comprises 16 residues. Germline V gives CDR1 SGHTA, CDR2 FQGNSA.

J is TRBJ1-6 and V is TRBV21-1; the table gives TRBD1 as D, unverified against the DNA. TRBV21-1 is flagged as a pseudogene. The CDR3 is 17 residues long. The CDR3 spells CASSKTGDYNYNSPLHF. For the CDR3, the DNA is TGTGCCAGCAGCAAGACAGGGGATTACAATTATAATTCACCCCTCCACTTT.

This clone was seen a single time. CDR3 loop: CASSSPRAGSGNTIYF. The CDR3 DNA reads as TGTGCCAGCAGTTCCCCTCGGGCGGGCTCTGGAAACACCATATATTTT. This rearrangement joins TRBV6-2 or TRBV6-3 to TRBJ1-3; D not resolved. This CDR3 has 16 residues. The germline gives CDR1 MNHEY, CDR2 SVGEGT. V shed 4 bases and J shed 0 bases, with 13 bases lying between them.

The chain is built from TRBV3-1 (or the pseudogene TRBV3-2) and TRBJ2-1; TRBD2 matches at 13 bases. The junction had 5 bases not matched to a gene; V was cut back by 4 bases and J by 8 bases. From germline, CDR1 is LGHDT and CDR2 YNNKEL (reference sequence). This CDR3 region has 15 residues. CDR3 in amino acids: CASSPGLAGVYEQFF. CDR3 DNA sequence: TGTGCCAGCAGCCCAGGACTAGCGGGAGTTTATGAGCAGTTCTTC.

This clone came up once. Within the sample, other DNA sequences also encode this same CDR3. This chain joins TRBV13 and TRBJ2-7; 10 bases line up with TRBD2. Germline trimming cut 5 bases from V and 0 bases from J; bases unmatched to any gene: 4. Germline lookup yields CDR1 PRHDT and CDR2 FYEKMQ (reference sequence). The CDR3 is made up of 15 amino acids. CDR3 in DNA: TGTGCCAGCAGCCCAGGACTAGCGGACTCCTACGAGCAGTACTTC. Translation: CASSPGLADSYEQYF.

The V gene is TRBV28, the J gene TRBJ2-1, with 10 bases aligning to TRBD1. Germline values: CDR1 MDHEN, CDR2 SYDVKM. V was pared by 8 bases and J by 2 bases, with 3 bases of the junction left unmatched. The CDR3 runs to 14 residues. The CDR3 DNA reads as TGTGCCAGCTACGGACAGGGGGCCTACAATGAGCAGTTCTTC. Amino acids: CASYGQGAYNEQFF.

The V gene is TRBV5-1, the J gene TRBJ2-2; D may be TRBD1 (6 bases). V was shortened by 0 bases and J by 2 bases, with 11 bases between the two germline ends. Germline loops: CDR1 SGHRS, CDR2 YFSETQ. The CDR3 loop spans 16 amino acids. The CDR3 region is CASSLGWTANTGELFF. CDR3 in DNA: TGCGCCAGCAGCTTGGGTTGGACAGCAAACACCGGGGAGCTGTTTTTT. Together with reference TRBV5-1 and TRBJ2-2, the CDR3 gives the full variable domain: KAGVTQTPRYLIKTRGQQVTLSCSPISGHRSVSWYQQTPGQGLQFLFEYFSETQRNKGNFPGRFSGRQFSNSRSEMNVSTLELGDSALYLCASSLGWTANTGELFFGEGSRLTVL.

The chain uses TRBV5-1 and TRBJ2-7; the match to TRBD1 covers 7 bases. V shed 4 bases and J 1 base; nucleotides not matched to a gene: 11. The CDR3 is made up of 16 amino acids. The germline gives CDR1 SGHRS, CDR2 YFSETQ. CDR3 amino acids: CASSPDPTGKSYEQYF. The CDR3 nucleotides read TGCGCCAGCAGCCCAGATCCGACAGGGAAATCCTACGAGCAGTACTTC.

DNA for the CDR3: TGTGCCCTAGCCGACCGGAGCGACACTGAAGCTTTCTTT. It yields the protein CALADRSDTEAFF. V is TRBV7-9 and J is TRBJ1-1; D is ambiguous. Germline V gives CDR1 SEHNR, CDR2 FQNEAQ (reference sequence). V gave up 11 bases and J gave up 3 bases, with 16 bases separating them. This CDR3 is 13 amino acids long.

The chain uses TRBV9 and TRBJ2-1, with no clear D. Between the trimmed V and J ends, which lost 4 bases and 7 bases, there was a span of 18 bases. The CDR3 consists of 15 residues. The germline V gene encodes CDR1 SGDLS and CDR2 YYNGEE. The CDR3 DNA follows: TGTGCCAGCAGCACAATTCGTGACGGGTTAAATGAGCAGTTCTTC. Its translation: CASSTIRDGLNEQFF.

This chain links TRBV19 with TRBJ2-1; the match to TRBD2 covers 7 bases. This CDR3 is 17 amino acids long. Germline V gene lookup returns CDR1 LNHDA and CDR2 SQIVND (reference sequence). J was trimmed by 2 bases and V by 0 bases; bases with no gene match: 7. The chain's CDR3 is CASSIDLSGGTYNEQFF. The CDR3 coding sequence is TGTGCCAGTAGTATAGATCTATCCGGGGGGACCTACAATGAGCAGTTCTTC.

This clone was detected only once. V is TRBV9 and J is TRBJ1-1; 7 positions match TRBD1. V lost 4 bases, J lost 4 bases, and 7 bases stayed unmatched. The CDR3 loop spans 14 amino acids. CDR1 and CDR2 (germline): SGDLS, YYNGEE. The CDR3 DNA is TGTGCCAGCAGCCCACAGGGGAAGGGCACTGAAGCTTTCTTT. Translation gives CASSPQGKGTEAFF.

This chain connects TRBV24-1 to TRBJ1-1, with TRBD1 matching 7 bases. The CDR3 runs 16 residues. The trim removed 2 bases at V and 0 bases at J, leaving 5 bases unmatched. The germline CDR1 and CDR2 sequences are KGHDR and SFDVKD. The CDR3 protein is CATSDSFDRVNTEAFF. The CDR3 region has the DNA TGTGCCACCAGTGATTCCTTTGACAGGGTGAACACTGAAGCTTTCTTT.

The chain carries TRBV6-5 and TRBJ1-1; possibly TRBD1 for D (6 bases). V was clipped by 4 bases and J by 7 bases, with 19 bases between them. CDR3 size: 15 residues. CDR1 MNHEY and CDR2 SVGAGI come from the germline V gene. CDR3 in amino acids: CASSFSWDIRNEAFF. CDR3 nucleotides: TGTGCCAGCAGTTTCTCTTGGGACATTCGGAATGAAGCTTTCTTT.

J is TRBJ2-5 and V is TRBV5-6; TRBD1 matches at 9 bases. The CDR3 is made up of 17 amino acids. V trimming: 3 bases; J trimming: 1 base; junction bases outside the gene matches: 10. CDR1 and CDR2 from the germline V gene are SGHDT and YYEEEE. The CDR3 DNA sequence: TGTGCCAGCAGCTACAGTGTGGGGACAGGGATCCAAGAGACCCAGTACTTC. Translating gives CASSYSVGTGIQETQYF.

The chain carries TRBV19 and TRBJ1-2; 8 bases are shared with TRBD1. V was clipped by 4 bases and J by 2 bases; unmatched bases: 6. Per germline, CDR1 LNHDA and CDR2 SQIVND (reference sequence). CDR3 length: 15 amino acids. CDR3 residues: CASSTQDRANYGYTF. The CDR3 region has the DNA TGTGCCAGTAGTACACAGGACAGGGCGAACTATGGCTACACCTTC.

V gene TRBV19 combines with J gene TRBJ2-1; 12 bases map to TRBD2. Germline V gives CDR1 LNHDA, CDR2 SQIVND (reference sequence). CDR3 length: 18 amino acids. V gave up 7 bases and J gave up 6 bases; unmatched junction bases: 16. In DNA form, the CDR3 reads TGTGCCAGTACCTCCGCCCCCCAACTAGCGGGAGGTTTCAATGAGCAGTTCTTC. This codes for CASTSAPQLAGGFNEQFF.

The chain joins TRBV5-4 to TRBJ1-6; D is undetermined. Trimming left V 0 bases short and J 0 bases short, with 7 bases between. This CDR3 comprises 16 residues. CDR1 and CDR2 (germline): SGHNT, YYREEE (reference sequence). The CDR3 region has the DNA TGTGCCAGCAGCTTGGATGGGAGCTCCTATAATTCACCCCTCCACTTT. This sequence encodes CASSLDGSSYNSPLHF.

The sample holds a few counts of this clone. J is TRBJ2-2 and V is TRBV5-4, with D possibly being TRBD1 (6 bases). Trimming removed 0 bases at V and 2 bases at J, with 8 bases between. This CDR3 contains 15 residues. Germline assignment: CDR1 SGHNT and CDR2 YYREEE (reference sequence). CDR3 loop: CASSLDRENTGELFF. CDR3 DNA: TGTGCCAGCAGCTTGGACAGGGAAAACACCGGGGAGCTGTTTTTT. The whole variable domain, filled in from reference TRBV5-4 and TRBJ2-2, reads ETGVTQSPTHLIKTRGQQVTLRCSSQSGHNTVSWYQQALGQGPQFIFQYYREEENGRGNFPPRFSGLQFPNYSSELNVNALELDDSALYLCASSLDRENTGELFFGEGSRLTVL.

The chain is built from TRBV28 and TRBJ1-5; D gene ambiguous. V was pared by 6 bases and J by 3 bases, with 3 bases between. This CDR3 comprises 11 residues. CDR1 and CDR2 (germline): MDHEN, SYDVKM. CDR3 residues: CASSLNQPQHF. DNA for the CDR3: TGTGCCAGCAGCCTCAATCAGCCCCAGCATTTT.

V and J are TRBV4-2 and TRBJ1-2, with 10 nucleotides matching TRBD1. J lost 2 bases, V lost 0 bases, and 0 bases had no gene match. The germline gives CDR1 LGHNA, CDR2 YNFKEQ. This CDR3 is built from 15 residues. The CDR3 spells CASSQETGGNYGYTF. DNA of the CDR3: TGTGCCAGCAGCCAAGAGACAGGGGGCAACTATGGCTACACCTTC.

In the case of this clone: Other DNA sequences within the sample encode an identical CDR3. The V and J genes are TRBV27 and TRBJ1-5, with D perhaps matching TRBD1 (5 bases). Trimming removed 5 bases at V and 2 bases at J, with 13 bases between. Germline V lookup: CDR1 MNHEY, CDR2 SMNVEV (reference sequence). This CDR3 has 15 amino acids. For the CDR3, the DNA is TGTGCCAGCAGTCCCGGGACTGGGGGCAATCAGCCCCAGCATTTT. Translated: CASSPGTGGNQPQHF.

The chain recombines TRBV18 with TRBJ2-2, with a possible D match to TRBD1 (5 bases). CDR3 size: 16 residues. V lost 6 bases and J lost 1, with 15 bases in between. Germline-derived CDR1 and CDR2 are KGHSH and LQKENI. Here the CDR3 reads CASSRVVRGNTGELFF. CDR3 in DNA: TGTGCCAGCTCGCGAGTTGTAAGGGGGAACACCGGGGAGCTGTTTTTT.

Only one count was recorded for this clone. CDR3 coding DNA: TGTGCCAGCAGTTCCCGGGGGTCCGCAGATACGCAGTATTTT. It specifies CASSSRGSADTQYF. The chain carries TRBV27 and TRBJ2-3; the D gene is possibly TRBD2 (6 bases). V was shortened by 4 bases and J by 4 bases, with 12 bases between the two germline ends. Germline V gene lookup returns CDR1 MNHEY and CDR2 SMNVEV (reference sequence). The CDR3 is made up of 14 amino acids.

This rearrangement joins TRBV19 to TRBJ1-5, with D tentatively TRBD1 (5 bases). The germline V and J ends were trimmed by 4 bases and 5 bases, with 9 bases remaining between them. The CDR3 covers 13 residues. Looked up from germline, CDR1 is LNHDA and CDR2 is SQIVND (reference sequence). CDR3 DNA: TGTGCCAGTAGTACCCAGGGTTATCAGCCCCAGCATTTT. Translated, it gives CASSTQGYQPQHF.

The J gene is TRBJ2-7, the V gene TRBV3-1 (or the pseudogene TRBV3-2); no clear D gene. V gave up 1 base and J gave up 1 base, with 11 bases separating them. This CDR3 spans 15 amino acids. The germline CDR1 and CDR2 sequences are LGHDT and YNNKEL (reference sequence). CDR3 DNA: TGTGCCAGCAGCCAAGGTGGGCTACCTTCCTACGAGCAGTACTTC. Translated: CASSQGGLPSYEQYF.

V and J are TRBV6-1 and TRBJ1-5; 9 nucleotides align to TRBD1. CDR3 length: 16 residues. Germline-derived CDR1 and CDR2 are MNHNS and SASEGT. V lost 4 bases to trimming and J lost 6 bases; unmatched junction nucleotides: 10. The DNA of the CDR3 is TGTGCCAGCAGTGCCCAACCGGGACAGGGCGGTCAGCCCCAGCATTTT. Amino acids: CASSAQPGQGGQPQHF.

The rearrangement links TRBV10-2 to TRBJ2-3; weak D call: TRBD2 (6 bases). Per the germline V gene, CDR1 is WSHSY and CDR2 is SAAADI. V lost 8 bases to trimming and J lost 0 bases, with 21 bases between them. The CDR3 is 17 residues long. The CDR3 region has the DNA TGCGCCAGCGGGGGGATAGGCGGGGAGAGGAGCACAGATACGCAGTATTTT. It yields the protein CASGGIGGERSTDTQYF.

The chain is built from TRBV10-3 and TRBJ2-1, with 11 bases that match TRBD2. J gave up 5 bases and V 6 bases, and 6 bases lay outside the gene matches. The CDR3 covers 15 residues. Germline CDR1 reads ENHRY; CDR2 reads SYGVKD. CDR3 loop: CAIRGTSGGHNEQFF. The CDR3 region has the DNA TGTGCCATCAGGGGGACTAGCGGAGGTCACAATGAGCAGTTCTTC.